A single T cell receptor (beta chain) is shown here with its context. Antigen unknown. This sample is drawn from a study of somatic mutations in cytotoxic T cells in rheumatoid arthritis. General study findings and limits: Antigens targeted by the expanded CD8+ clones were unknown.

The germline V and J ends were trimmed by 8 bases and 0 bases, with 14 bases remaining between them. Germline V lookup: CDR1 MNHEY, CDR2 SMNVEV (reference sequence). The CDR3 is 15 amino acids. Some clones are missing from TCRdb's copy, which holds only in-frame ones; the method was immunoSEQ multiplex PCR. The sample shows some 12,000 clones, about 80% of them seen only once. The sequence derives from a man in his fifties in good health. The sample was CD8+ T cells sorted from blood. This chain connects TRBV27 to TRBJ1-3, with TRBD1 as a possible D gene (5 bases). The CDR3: CASALTGGSGNTIYF. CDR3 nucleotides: TGTGCCAGCGCCCTTACAGGAGGCTCTGGAAACACCATATATTTT.